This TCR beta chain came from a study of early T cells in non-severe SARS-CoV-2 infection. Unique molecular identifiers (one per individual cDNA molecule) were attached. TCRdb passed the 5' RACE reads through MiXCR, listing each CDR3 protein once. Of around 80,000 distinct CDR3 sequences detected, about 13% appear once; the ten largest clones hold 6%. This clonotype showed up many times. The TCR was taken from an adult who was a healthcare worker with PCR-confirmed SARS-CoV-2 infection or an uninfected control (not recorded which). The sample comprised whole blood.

The CDR3 nucleotides read TGTGCCAGCAGTTATATGACTAGCGGGAGGGACACAGATACGCAGTATTTT. Protein sequence: CASSYMTSGRDTDTQYF. The J gene is TRBJ2-3, the V gene TRBV6-2 or TRBV6-3, with 14 bases identical to TRBD2. The CDR3 sequence is 17 residues long. V shed 3 bases, J shed 2 bases, and the junction held 4 bases outside the gene matches. The germline CDR1 and CDR2 sequences are MNHEY and SVGEGT.